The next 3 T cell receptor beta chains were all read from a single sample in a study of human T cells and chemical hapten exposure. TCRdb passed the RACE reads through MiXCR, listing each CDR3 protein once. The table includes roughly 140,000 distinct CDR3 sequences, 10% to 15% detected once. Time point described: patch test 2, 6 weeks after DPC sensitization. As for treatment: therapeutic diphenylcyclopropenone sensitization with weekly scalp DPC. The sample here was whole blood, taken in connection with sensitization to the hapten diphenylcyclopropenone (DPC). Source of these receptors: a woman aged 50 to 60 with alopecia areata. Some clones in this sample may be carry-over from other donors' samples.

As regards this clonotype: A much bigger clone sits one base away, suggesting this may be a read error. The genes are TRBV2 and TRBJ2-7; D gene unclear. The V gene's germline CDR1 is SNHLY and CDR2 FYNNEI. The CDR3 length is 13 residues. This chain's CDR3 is CANSPRPDYEQYF. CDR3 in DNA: TGTGCCAACAGTCCTAGACCTGACTACGAGCAGTACTTC.

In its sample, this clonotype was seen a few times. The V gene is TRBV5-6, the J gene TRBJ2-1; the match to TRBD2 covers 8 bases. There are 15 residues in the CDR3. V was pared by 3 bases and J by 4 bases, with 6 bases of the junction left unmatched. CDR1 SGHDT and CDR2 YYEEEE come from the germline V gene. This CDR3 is CASSSSGRKYNEQFF. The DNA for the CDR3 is TGTGCCAGCAGCTCCAGCGGGAGAAAGTACAATGAGCAGTTCTTC.

This CDR3 is CASRTDRGFAEAFF. The CDR3 nucleotides are TGTGCCAGCAGAACCGACAGGGGGTTCGCTGAAGCTTTCTTT. The gene calls are TRBV27 and TRBJ1-1; the match to TRBD1 covers 9 bases. The CDR3 runs to 14 residues. V lost 6 bases to trimming and J lost 6 bases; unmatched junction nucleotides: 8. Germline loops: CDR1 MNHEY, CDR2 SMNVEV (reference sequence).